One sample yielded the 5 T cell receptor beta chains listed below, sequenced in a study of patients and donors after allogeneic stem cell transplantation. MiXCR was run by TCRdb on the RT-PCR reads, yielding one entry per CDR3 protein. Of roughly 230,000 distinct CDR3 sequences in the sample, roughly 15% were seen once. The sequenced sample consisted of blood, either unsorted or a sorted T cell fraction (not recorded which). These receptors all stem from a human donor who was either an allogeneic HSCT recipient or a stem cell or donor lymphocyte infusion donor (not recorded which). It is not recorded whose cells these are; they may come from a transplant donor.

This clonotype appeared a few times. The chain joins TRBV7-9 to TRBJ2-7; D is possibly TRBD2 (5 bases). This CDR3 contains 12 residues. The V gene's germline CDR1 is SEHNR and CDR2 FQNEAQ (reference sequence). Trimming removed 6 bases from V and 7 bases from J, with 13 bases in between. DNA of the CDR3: TGTGCCAGCAGTCTAGCAACGGGGGAGCAGTACTTC. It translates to CASSLATGEQYF.

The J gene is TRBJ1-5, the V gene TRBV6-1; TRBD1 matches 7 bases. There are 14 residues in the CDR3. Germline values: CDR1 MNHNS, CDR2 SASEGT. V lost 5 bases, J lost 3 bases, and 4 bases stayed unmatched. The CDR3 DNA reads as TGTGCCAGCAGTCCGACAGGGTACAATCAGCCCCAGCATTTT. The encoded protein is CASSPTGYNQPQHF.

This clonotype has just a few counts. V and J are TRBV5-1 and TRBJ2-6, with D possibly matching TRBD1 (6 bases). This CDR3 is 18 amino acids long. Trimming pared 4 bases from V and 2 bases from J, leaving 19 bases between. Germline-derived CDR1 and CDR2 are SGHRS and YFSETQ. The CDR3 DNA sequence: TGCGCCAGCAGCCCATTCATGGGGGCCAGGGCTGGGGCCAACGTCCTGACTTTC. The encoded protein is CASSPFMGARAGANVLTF.

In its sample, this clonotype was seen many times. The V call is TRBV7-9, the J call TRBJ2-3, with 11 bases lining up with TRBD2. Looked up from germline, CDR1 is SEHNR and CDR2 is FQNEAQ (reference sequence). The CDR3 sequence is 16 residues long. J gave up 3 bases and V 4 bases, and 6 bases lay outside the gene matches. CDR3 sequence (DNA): TGTGCCAGCAGCTCCTTACTAGCGGGAGCGACAGATACGCAGTATTTT. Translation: CASSSLLAGATDTQYF. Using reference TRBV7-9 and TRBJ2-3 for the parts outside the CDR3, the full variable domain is DTGVSQNPRHKITKRGQNVTFRCDPISEHNRLYWYRQTLGQGPEFLTYFQNEAQLEKSRLLSDRFSAERPKGSFSTLEIQRTEQGDSAMYLCASSSLLAGATDTQYFGPGTRLTVL.

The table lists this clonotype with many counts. The DNA for the CDR3 is TGTGCCGCCGCCGAGGGGGGCCTGGGGGATACGCAGTATTTT. Its translation is CAAAEGGLGDTQYF. The J gene is TRBJ2-3, the V gene TRBV19, with D possibly being TRBD1 or TRBD2 (6 bases each). Germline lookup yields CDR1 LNHDA and CDR2 SQIVND (reference sequence). This CDR3 contains 14 residues. Deletions cut 11 bases from V and 6 bases from J, with 21 bases between.